Following are 11 T cell receptor beta chains from one sample sequenced in a study of blood T cell repertoires in COVID-19. Repertoires were generated with immunoSEQ multiplex PCR, while TCRdb's copy carries only in-frame clones and drops some. This repertoire shows nearly 350,000 clones, over 80% found once; its top ten account for over 6%. Sequencing input: peripheral blood. These receptors originate from a woman in her forties or fifties with COVID-19, enrolled during active disease.

The J gene is TRBJ2-5, the V gene TRBV9; 7 bases are shared with TRBD2. The CDR3 extends over 15 amino acids. Germline values: CDR1 SGDLS, CDR2 YYNGEE. V lost 0 bases, J lost 4 bases, and 6 bases stayed unmatched. This CDR3 is CASSVDSGIGETQYF. The CDR3 nucleotides are TGTGCCAGCAGCGTAGACAGCGGGATTGGAGAGACCCAGTACTTC.

Written as DNA, the CDR3 is TGTGCCAGCAGACAAGAACAGGGGAACACTGAAGCTTTCTTT. Translation gives CASRQEQGNTEAFF. This rearrangement joins TRBV7-9 to TRBJ1-1, with D possibly matching TRBD1 (6 bases). The CDR3 is 14 residues long. Germline-derived CDR1 and CDR2 are SEHNR and FQNEAQ (reference sequence). Deletions cut 6 bases from V and 1 base from J, with 12 bases between.

The chain recombines TRBV6-4 with TRBJ2-1, with a tentative D call TRBD1 (6 bases). V was trimmed by 4 bases and J by 15 bases, leaving 25 bases between them. The CDR3 has 15 amino acids. CDR1 is MRHNA and CDR2 is SNTAGT in the germline V gene. DNA for the CDR3: TGTGCCAGCAGTGCTCTAACGCCTACAGGGATGAAAATGTTCTTC. This codes for CASSALTPTGMKMFF.

The chain employs TRBV19 and TRBJ2-1; 12 positions agree with TRBD2. V was clipped by 4 bases and J by 9 bases; unmatched bases: 7. The germline V gene encodes CDR1 LNHDA and CDR2 SQIVND (reference sequence). CDR3 length equals 15 residues. Written as DNA, the CDR3 is TGTGCCAGTAGTACCAGACTAGCGGGAGATTTTGAGCAGTTCTTC. Protein product: CASSTRLAGDFEQFF.

The V call is TRBV30, the J call TRBJ2-7; D call uncertain. This CDR3 region has 15 residues. Germline V lookup: CDR1 GTSNPN, CDR2 SVGIG (reference sequence). The V and J ends lost 0 bases and 4 bases respectively, with 16 bases between them. Written as DNA, the CDR3 is TGTGCCTGGAGTGTAGGCCTAGACCCATTTTACGAGCAGTACTTC. It encodes CAWSVGLDPFYEQYF. The variable domain in full, with the rest retrieved from reference TRBV30 and TRBJ2-7, is SQTIHQWPATLVQPVGSPLSLECTVEGTSNPNLYWYRQAAGRGLQLLFYSVGIGQISSEVPQNLSASRPQDRQFILSSKKLLLSDSGFYLCAWSVGLDPFYEQYFGPGTRLTVT.

V gene TRBV2 combines with J gene TRBJ2-3; 7 nucleotides agree with TRBD1. The CDR3 is 15 amino acids. Germline V gene sequence: CDR1 SNHLY, CDR2 FYNNEI. With 6 bases clipped from V and 1 base from J, the junction kept 7 bases outside the gene matches. CDR3 sequence reads: CASRAQGLRTDTQYF. The CDR3, as DNA: TGTGCCAGCAGAGCACAGGGGCTTCGCACAGATACGCAGTATTTT.

This clone was counted a few times. The genes are TRBV29-1 and TRBJ1-5, with 10 bases aligning to TRBD1. Looked up from germline, CDR1 is SQVTM and CDR2 is ANQGSEA. Losses at the gene ends were 7 bases for V and 5 bases for J; bases not matched to a gene: 2. This CDR3 has 12 residues. CDR3 sequence reads: CSAGQGDQPQHF. The CDR3 region has the DNA TGCAGCGCCGGACAGGGGGATCAGCCCCAGCATTTT. The variable domain in full, with the rest retrieved from reference TRBV29-1 and TRBJ1-5, is SAVISQKPSRDICQRGTSLTIQCQVDSQVTMMFWYRQQPGQSLTLIATANQGSEATYESGFVIDKFPISRPNLTFSTLTVSNMSPEDSSIYLCSAGQGDQPQHFGDGTRLSIL.

The CDR3 nucleotides are TGTGCCACCAGTGATGACCTTAGCGGGAGTGGGACAGATACGCAGTATTTT. Its protein is CATSDDLSGSGTDTQYF. The rearrangement links TRBV24-1 to TRBJ2-3; the match to TRBD2 covers 9 bases. The CDR3 covers 17 residues. Germline assignment: CDR1 KGHDR and CDR2 SFDVKD. The V segment lost 3 bases and the J segment 3 bases; nucleotides outside the gene matches: 9.

The chain couples TRBV7-6 to TRBJ2-5; 9 positions match TRBD2. This CDR3 region has 15 residues. The germline gives CDR1 SGHVS, CDR2 FNYEAQ. V lost 1 base and J lost 1; bases outside the gene matches: 1. The CDR3 DNA reads as TGTGCCAGCAGCTTAGGGACTAGCGCCCAAGAGACCCAGTACTTC. It yields the protein CASSLGTSAQETQYF.

The chain carries TRBV9 and TRBJ1-2, with a tentative D call TRBD1 (6 bases). The CDR3 is 14 amino acids. The germline V gene has CDR1 SGDLS and CDR2 YYNGEE. Deletions cut 3 bases from V and 5 bases from J, with 14 bases between. DNA of the CDR3: TGTGCCAGCAGCGCCAGTGGGGGGGCGTATGGCTACACCTTC. Translating gives CASSASGGAYGYTF.

This CDR3 reads CAWRNSIPPYEQYF. The CDR3 nucleotides read TGTGCCTGGAGGAACTCTATCCCACCCTACGAGCAGTACTTC. The genes are TRBV30 and TRBJ2-7; D unclear. The CDR3 has 14 residues. The germline gives CDR1 GTSNPN, CDR2 SVGIG (reference sequence). Trimming took 3 bases from V and 2 from J, leaving 14 bases between them. Looking up the rest from reference TRBV30 and TRBJ2-7 gives the full variable domain: SQTIHQWPATLVQPVGSPLSLECTVEGTSNPNLYWYRQAAGRGLQLLFYSVGIGQISSEVPQNLSASRPQDRQFILSSKKLLLSDSGFYLCAWRNSIPPYEQYFGPGTRLTVT.